This TCR beta chain was documented in a study of blood T cell repertoires in COVID-19. Whole-study context: Specimens from acute and convalescent COVID-19 originated in the United States, Italy and Spain.

Enrolled during active infection, Seattle patients were then followed longitudinally. Trimming shortened V by 3 bases and J by 5 bases, and 16 bases separated the two germline ends. Per germline, CDR1 LGHDT and CDR2 YNNKEL (reference sequence). There are 15 residues in the CDR3. Some clones are missing from TCRdb's copy, which holds only in-frame ones; the method was immunoSEQ multiplex PCR. This repertoire shows 200,000 to 300,000 clones, approximately 86% found once; its top ten account for about 5.2%. The TCR originated in a woman aged 60-75 years with COVID-19, enrolled during active disease. Sequenced: peripheral blood. The chain has TRBV3-1 (or the pseudogene TRBV3-2) and TRBJ1-1; maybe TRBD1 (5 bases). CDR3 residues: CASSHAGGLGTEAFF. The DNA of the CDR3 is TGTGCCAGCAGCCACGCCGGGGGACTAGGGACTGAAGCTTTCTTT.